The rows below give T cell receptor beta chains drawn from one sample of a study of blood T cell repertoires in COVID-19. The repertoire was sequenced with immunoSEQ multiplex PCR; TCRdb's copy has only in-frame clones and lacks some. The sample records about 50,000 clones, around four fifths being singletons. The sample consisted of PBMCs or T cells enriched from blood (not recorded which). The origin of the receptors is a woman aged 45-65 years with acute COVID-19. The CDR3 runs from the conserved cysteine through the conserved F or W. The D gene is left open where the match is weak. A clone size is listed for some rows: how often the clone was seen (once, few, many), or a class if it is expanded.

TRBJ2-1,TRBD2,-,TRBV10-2,CASRASGENEQFF,TGCGCCAGCAGGGCTAGCGGGGAAAATGAGCAGTTCTTC
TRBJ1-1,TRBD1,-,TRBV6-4,CASSPDRGTEAFF,TGTGCCAGCAGTCCTGACAGGGGAACTGAAGCTTTCTTT
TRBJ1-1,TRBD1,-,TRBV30,CAWSLPGTGDTEAFF,TGTGCCTGGAGTCTCCCCGGGACAGGGGACACTGAAGCTTTCTTT
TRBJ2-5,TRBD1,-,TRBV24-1,CATSEQGAGETQYF,TGTGCCACCAGTGAACAGGGGGCTGGGGAGACCCAGTACTTC
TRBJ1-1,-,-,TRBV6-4,CASRAELGSTEAFF,TGTGCCAGCAGGGCAGAGCTAGGCAGCACTGAAGCTTTCTTT
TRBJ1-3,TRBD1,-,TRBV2,CASSDRTGSSGNTIYF,TGTGCCAGCAGTGATCGGACAGGGAGCTCTGGAAACACCATATATTTT
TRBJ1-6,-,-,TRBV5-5,CASSLETGTPLHF,TGTGCCAGCAGCTTGGAGACGGGGACACCCCTCCACTTT
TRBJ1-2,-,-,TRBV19,CASSRDTFSNYGYTF,TGTGCCAGTAGTCGGGACACGTTTTCTAACTATGGCTACACCTTC
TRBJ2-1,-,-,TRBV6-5,CASSRLGGGNNEQFF,TGTGCCAGCAGTCGCCTTGGGGGGGGCAACAATGAGCAGTTCTTC
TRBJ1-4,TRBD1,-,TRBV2,CASSRTGGREKLFF,TGTGCCAGCAGTCGGACAGGGGGGAGGGAAAAACTGTTTTTT
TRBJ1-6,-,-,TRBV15,CATSSLLGDLNSPLHF,TGTGCCACCAGCAGCCTCCTAGGAGATCTGAATTCACCCCTCCACTTT
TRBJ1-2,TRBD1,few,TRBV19,CASSIMTGNYGYTF,TGTGCCAGTAGTATCATGACAGGGAACTATGGCTACACCTTC
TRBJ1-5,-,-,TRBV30,CAWSKTGNQPQHF,TGTGCCTGGAGTAAGACAGGCAATCAGCCCCAGCATTTT
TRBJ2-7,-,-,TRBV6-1,CASSEQGIPYEQYF,TGTGCCAGCAGTGAACAGGGAATCCCCTACGAGCAGTACTTC
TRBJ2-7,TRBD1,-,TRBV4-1,CASSQGGTAAYEQYF,TGCGCCAGCAGCCAGGGTGGGACAGCCGCCTACGAGCAGTACTTC
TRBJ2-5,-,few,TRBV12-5,CASGLILGVRVRETQYF,TGTGCTAGTGGTTTGATTTTAGGGGTAAGGGTACGAGAGACCCAGTACTTC
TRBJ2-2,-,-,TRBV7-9,CASSLFGYGELFF,TGTGCCAGCAGCTTATTCGGGTACGGGGAGCTGTTTTTT
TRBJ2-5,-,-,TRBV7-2,CASSLVGGLETQYF,TGTGCCAGCAGCTTAGTAGGGGGTTTGGAGACCCAGTACTTC